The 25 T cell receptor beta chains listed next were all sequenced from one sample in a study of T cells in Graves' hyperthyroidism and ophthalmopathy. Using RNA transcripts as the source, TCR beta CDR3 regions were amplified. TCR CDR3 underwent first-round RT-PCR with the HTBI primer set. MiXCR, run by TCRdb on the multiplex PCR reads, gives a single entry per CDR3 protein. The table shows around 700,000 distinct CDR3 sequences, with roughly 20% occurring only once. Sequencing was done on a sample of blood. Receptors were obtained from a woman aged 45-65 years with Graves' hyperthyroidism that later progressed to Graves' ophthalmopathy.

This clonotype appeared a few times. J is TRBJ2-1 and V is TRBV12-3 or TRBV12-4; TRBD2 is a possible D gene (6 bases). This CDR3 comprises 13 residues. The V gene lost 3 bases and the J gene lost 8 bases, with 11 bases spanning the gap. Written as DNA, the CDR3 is TGTGCCAGCAGTTTGGGGGAGGTGGATGAGCAGTTCTTC. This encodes CASSLGEVDEQFF.

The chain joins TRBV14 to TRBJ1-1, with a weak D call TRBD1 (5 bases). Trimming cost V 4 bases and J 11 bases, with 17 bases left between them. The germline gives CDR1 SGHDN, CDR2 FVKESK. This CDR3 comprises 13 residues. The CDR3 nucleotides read TGTGCCAGCAGCCCCCGGCGGTCCGGGACGGCTTTCTTT. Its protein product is CASSPRRSGTAFF.

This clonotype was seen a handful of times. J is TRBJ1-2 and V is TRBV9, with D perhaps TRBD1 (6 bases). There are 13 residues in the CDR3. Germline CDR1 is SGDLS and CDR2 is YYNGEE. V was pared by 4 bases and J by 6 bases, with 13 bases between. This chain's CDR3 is CASSHGTTNGYTF. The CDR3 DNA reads TGTGCCAGCAGCCACGGGACAACCAATGGCTACACCTTC. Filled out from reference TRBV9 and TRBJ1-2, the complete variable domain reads DSGVTQTPKHLITATGQRVTLRCSPRSGDLSVYWYQQSLDQGLQFLIQYYNGEERAKGNILERFSAQQFPDLHSELNLSSLELGDSALYFCASSHGTTNGYTFGSGTRLTVV.

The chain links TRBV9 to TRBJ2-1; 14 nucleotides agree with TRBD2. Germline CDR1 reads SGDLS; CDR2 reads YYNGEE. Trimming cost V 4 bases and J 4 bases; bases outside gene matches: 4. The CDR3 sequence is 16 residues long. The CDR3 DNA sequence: TGTGCCAGCAGCACCAGACTAGCGGGGGGGTACAATGAGCAGTTCTTC. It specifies CASSTRLAGGYNEQFF.

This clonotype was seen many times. The CDR3 sequence is CASSYSTRGVGYTF. CDR3 DNA: TGTGCCAGCAGTTACTCGACCAGGGGCGTTGGCTACACCTTC. The chain uses TRBV6-5 and TRBJ1-2; D might be TRBD1 (6 bases). V was cut by 0 bases and J by 7 bases, with 12 bases left in between. This CDR3 region has 14 residues. Germline V CDR1 and CDR2: MNHEY, SVGAGI.

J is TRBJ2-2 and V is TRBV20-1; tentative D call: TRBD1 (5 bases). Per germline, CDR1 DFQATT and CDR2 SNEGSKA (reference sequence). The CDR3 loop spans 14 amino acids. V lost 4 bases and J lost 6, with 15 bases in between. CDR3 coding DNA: TGCAGTGCTATACGTAGGGGTCAGGCCGGGGAGCTGTTTTTT. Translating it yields CSAIRRGQAGELFF.

The CDR3 DNA sequence: TGTGCCAGCAGTTACTCTATAGGACTAGCGGCCACAGATACGCAGTATTTT. Its translation is CASSYSIGLAATDTQYF. The genes are TRBV6-6 and TRBJ2-3; 10 bases line up with TRBD2. V lost 0 bases, J lost 2 bases, and 5 bases stayed unmatched. The CDR3 is 17 amino acids. The germline V gene has CDR1 MNHNY and CDR2 SVGAGI (reference sequence).

For the CDR3, the DNA is TGCGCCAGCAGCCGGACCAAGGGACAGAGAAATGAAAAACTGTTTTTT. Amino acid sequence: CASSRTKGQRNEKLFF. The chain employs TRBV4-1 and TRBJ1-4; 7 bases align to TRBD1. The length of the CDR3 is 16 residues. The trim removed 4 bases at V and 5 bases at J, leaving 10 bases unmatched. The germline V gene has CDR1 MGHRA and CDR2 YSYEKL.

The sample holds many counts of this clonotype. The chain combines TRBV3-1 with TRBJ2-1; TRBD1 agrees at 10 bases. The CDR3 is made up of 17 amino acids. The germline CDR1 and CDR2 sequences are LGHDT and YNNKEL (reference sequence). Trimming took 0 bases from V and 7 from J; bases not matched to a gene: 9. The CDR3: CASSQDRGQGIGNEQFF. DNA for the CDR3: TGTGCCAGCAGCCAAGATCGGGGACAGGGGATAGGTAATGAGCAGTTCTTC.

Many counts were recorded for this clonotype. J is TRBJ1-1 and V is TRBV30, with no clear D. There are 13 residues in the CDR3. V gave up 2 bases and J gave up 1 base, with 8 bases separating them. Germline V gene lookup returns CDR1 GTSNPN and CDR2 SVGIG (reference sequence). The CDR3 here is CAWSLDRNTEAFF. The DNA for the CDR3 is TGTGCCTGGAGTTTAGACCGGAACACTGAAGCTTTCTTT.

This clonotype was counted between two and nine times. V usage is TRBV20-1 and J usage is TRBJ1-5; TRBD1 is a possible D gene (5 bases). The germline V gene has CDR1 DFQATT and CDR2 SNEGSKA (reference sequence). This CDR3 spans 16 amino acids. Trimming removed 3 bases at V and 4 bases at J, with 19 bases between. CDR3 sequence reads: CSASKPTGVKNQPQHF. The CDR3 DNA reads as TGCAGTGCTAGCAAACCTACGGGGGTCAAGAATCAGCCCCAGCATTTT.

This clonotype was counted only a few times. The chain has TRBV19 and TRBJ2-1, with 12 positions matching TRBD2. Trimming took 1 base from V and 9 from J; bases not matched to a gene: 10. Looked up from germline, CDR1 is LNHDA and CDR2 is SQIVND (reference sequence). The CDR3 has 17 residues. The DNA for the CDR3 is TGTGCCAGTAGTATAGGACTAGCGGGGGTTTGGGGGGTTGAGCAGTTCTTC. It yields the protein CASSIGLAGVWGVEQFF.

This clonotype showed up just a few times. The CDR3 DNA is TGTGCCAGCAGTCCCAGACCGGCGACTCTATATAATTCACCCCTCCACTTT. It encodes CASSPRPATLYNSPLHF. This chain joins TRBV6-1 and TRBJ1-6, with D unclear. The V gene's germline CDR1 is MNHNS and CDR2 SASEGT. This CDR3 has 17 amino acids. The V gene lost 5 bases and the J gene lost 4 bases, with 18 bases spanning the gap.

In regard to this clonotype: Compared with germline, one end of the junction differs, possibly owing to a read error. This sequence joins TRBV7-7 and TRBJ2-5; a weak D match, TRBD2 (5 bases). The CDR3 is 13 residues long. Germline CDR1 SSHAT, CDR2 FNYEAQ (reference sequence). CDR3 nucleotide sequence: TGTGCTAGCAGCTTACGAGGGATCGAGACCCAGTACTTC. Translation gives CASSLRGIETQYF.

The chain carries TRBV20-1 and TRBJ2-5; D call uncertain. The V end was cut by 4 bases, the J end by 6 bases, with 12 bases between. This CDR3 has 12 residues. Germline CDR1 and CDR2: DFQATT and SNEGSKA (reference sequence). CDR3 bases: TGCAGTGCTATACCCCCCGAGAAGACCCAGTACTTC. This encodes CSAIPPEKTQYF.

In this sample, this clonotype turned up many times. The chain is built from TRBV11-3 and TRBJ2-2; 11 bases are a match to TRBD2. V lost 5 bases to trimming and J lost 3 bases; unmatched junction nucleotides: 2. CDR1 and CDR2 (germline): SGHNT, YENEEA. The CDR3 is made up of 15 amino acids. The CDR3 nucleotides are TGTGCCAGCAGCCGGGGACTAGCGGACACCGGGGAGCTGTTTTTT. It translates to CASSRGLADTGELFF.

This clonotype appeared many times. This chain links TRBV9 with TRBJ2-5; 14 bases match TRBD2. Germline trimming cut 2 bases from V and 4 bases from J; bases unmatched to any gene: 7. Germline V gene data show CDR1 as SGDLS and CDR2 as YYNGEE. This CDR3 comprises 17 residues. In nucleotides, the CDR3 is TGTGCCAGCAGCGTCGCCCGGACTAGCGGGGGGCGAGAGACCCAGTACTTC. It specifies CASSVARTSGGRETQYF.

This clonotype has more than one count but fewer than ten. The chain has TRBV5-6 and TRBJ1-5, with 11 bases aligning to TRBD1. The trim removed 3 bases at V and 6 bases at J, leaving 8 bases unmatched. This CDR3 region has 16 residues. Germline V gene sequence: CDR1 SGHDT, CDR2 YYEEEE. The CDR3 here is CASSWTGTGGSQPQHF. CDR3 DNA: TGTGCCAGCAGCTGGACCGGGACAGGGGGAAGTCAGCCCCAGCATTTT.

The CDR3, as DNA: TGTGCCAGCAGCGTGGACTGGGTATCCTACAATGAGCAGTTCTTC. Protein product: CASSVDWVSYNEQFF. This sequence joins TRBV9 and TRBJ2-1; TRBD2 might be the D (5 bases). Germline V gene lookup returns CDR1 SGDLS and CDR2 YYNGEE. V was clipped by 2 bases and J by 1 base, with 10 bases between them. The CDR3 sequence is 15 residues long.

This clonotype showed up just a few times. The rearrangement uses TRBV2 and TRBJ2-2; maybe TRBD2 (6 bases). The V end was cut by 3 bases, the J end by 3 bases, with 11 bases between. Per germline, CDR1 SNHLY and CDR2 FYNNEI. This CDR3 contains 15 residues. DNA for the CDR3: TGTGCCAGCAGTGAGTTCAGGGAGGACACCGGGGAGCTGTTTTTT. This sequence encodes CASSEFREDTGELFF. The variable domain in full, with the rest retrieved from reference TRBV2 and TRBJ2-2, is EPEVTQTPSHQVTQMGQEVILRCVPISNHLYFYWYRQILGQKVEFLVSFYNNEISEKSEIFDDQFSVERPDGSNFTLKIRSTKLEDSAMYFCASSEFREDTGELFFGEGSRLTVL.

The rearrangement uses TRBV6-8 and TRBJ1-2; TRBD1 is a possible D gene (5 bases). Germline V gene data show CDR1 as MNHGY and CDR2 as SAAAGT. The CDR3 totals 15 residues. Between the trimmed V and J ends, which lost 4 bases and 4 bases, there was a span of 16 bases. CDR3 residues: CASSSTASGGYGYTF. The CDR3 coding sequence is TGTGCCAGCAGTTCGACAGCGAGTGGGGGCTATGGCTACACCTTC.

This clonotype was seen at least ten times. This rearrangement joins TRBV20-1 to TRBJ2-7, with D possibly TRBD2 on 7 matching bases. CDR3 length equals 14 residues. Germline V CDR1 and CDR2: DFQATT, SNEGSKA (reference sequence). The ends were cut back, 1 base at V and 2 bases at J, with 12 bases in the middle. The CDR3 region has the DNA TGCAGTGCTAGAGGTCCGGGGGGCCCCTACGAGCAGTACTTC. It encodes CSARGPGGPYEQYF.

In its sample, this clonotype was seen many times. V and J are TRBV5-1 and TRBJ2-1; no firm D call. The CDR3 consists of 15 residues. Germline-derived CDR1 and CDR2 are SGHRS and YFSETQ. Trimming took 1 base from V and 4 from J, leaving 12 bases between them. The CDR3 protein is CASSLRPDRYNEQFF. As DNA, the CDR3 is TGCGCCAGCAGCTTGCGCCCGGACCGTTACAATGAGCAGTTCTTC.

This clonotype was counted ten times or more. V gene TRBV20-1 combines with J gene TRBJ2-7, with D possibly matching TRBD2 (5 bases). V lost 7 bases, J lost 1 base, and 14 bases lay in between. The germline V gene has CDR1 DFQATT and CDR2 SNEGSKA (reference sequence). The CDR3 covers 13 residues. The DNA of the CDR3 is TGCAGTGTAGAGGGCGGGCCGTCCTACGAGCAGTACTTC. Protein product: CSVEGGPSYEQYF.

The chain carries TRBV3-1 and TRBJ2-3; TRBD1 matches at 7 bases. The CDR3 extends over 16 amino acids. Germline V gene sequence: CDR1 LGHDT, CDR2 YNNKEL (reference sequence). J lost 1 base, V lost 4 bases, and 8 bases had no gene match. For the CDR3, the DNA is TGTGCCAGCAGCCGACCGTTTGGACAGGGCACAGATACGCAGTATTTT. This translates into CASSRPFGQGTDTQYF.